This T cell receptor beta chain comes out of a study of blood T cell repertoires in COVID-19. Repertoires were generated with immunoSEQ multiplex PCR, while TCRdb's copy carries only in-frame clones and drops some. The profile shows a few hundred thousand clones, 83% of them singletons. The CDR3 consists of 14 residues. CDR1 SGHVT and CDR2 SQSDAQ come from the germline V gene. V shed 1 base and J 5 bases; nucleotides not matched to a gene: 4. This clonotype was sampled from a woman between 25 and 40 years old with COVID-19, enrolled during active disease. The sequenced sample was peripheral blood. V is TRBV7-4 and J is TRBJ2-7; TRBD2 matches 8 bases. CDR3 in amino acids: CASSLEVAGHEQYF. DNA of the CDR3: TGTGCCAGCAGCTTAGAGGTAGCGGGACACGAGCAGTACTTC.